Listed here are 4 T cell receptor beta chains from one sample, sequenced in a study of blood T cell repertoires in COVID-19. TCRdb's table, derived via immunoSEQ multiplex PCR, lists solely in-frame clones and lacks some. The sample has roughly 250,000 clones, about 80% seen once. Sequencing used peripheral blood. Receptors were obtained from a woman aged 80 or older with acute or convalescent COVID-19.

This chain uses TRBV3-1 (or the pseudogene TRBV3-2) with TRBJ1-2, with D perhaps matching TRBD1 (5 bases). Germline loops: CDR1 LGHDT, CDR2 YNNKEL (reference sequence). This CDR3 has 12 amino acids. With 1 base removed from V and 10 bases from J, the gap between germline ends came to 10 bases. DNA of the CDR3: TGTGCCAGCAGCCAAGTTCCCAGGGTCTACACCTTC. Its translation: CASSQVPRVYTF.

The chain joins TRBV5-1 to TRBJ1-2, with unresolved D. There are 14 residues in the CDR3. The V gene's germline CDR1 is SGHRS and CDR2 YFSETQ. V dropped 4 bases and J dropped 0 bases, with 10 bases sitting between them. For the CDR3, the DNA is TGCGCCAGCAGCCTGGGAGGCCCTAACTATGGCTACACCTTC. It is translated as CASSLGGPNYGYTF.

This rearrangement joins TRBV28 to TRBJ1-2; 10 bases map to TRBD1. CDR1 is MDHEN and CDR2 is SYDVKM in the germline V gene. CDR3 length: 15 amino acids. After removal of 5 bases from V and 4 bases from J, the junction contained 7 bases not matched to a gene. The CDR3 is CASSTTGQGTYGYTF. In DNA form, the CDR3 reads TGTGCCAGCAGTACGACGGGACAGGGGACCTATGGCTACACCTTC.

This clone has just a few counts. The rearrangement uses TRBV27 and TRBJ2-3; 16 nucleotides match TRBD2. After removal of 0 bases from V and 4 bases from J, the junction contained 7 bases not matched to a gene. Germline lookup yields CDR1 MNHEY and CDR2 SMNVEV (reference sequence). The CDR3 sequence is 19 residues long. This chain's CDR3 is CASSLSGTSGGAGSDTQYF. DNA for the CDR3: TGTGCCAGCAGTTTATCCGGGACTAGCGGGGGGGCCGGCTCAGATACGCAGTATTTT.